This is a list of T cell receptor beta chains from one sample in a study of cytomegalovirus exposure and HLA in healthy donors. TCRdb's table, derived via immunoSEQ multiplex PCR, lists solely in-frame clones and lacks some. The sample lists 150,000 to 200,000 clones; 80% were seen once. What was sequenced was PBMCs. These receptors originate from a man in his thirties or forties in good health and CMV-seropositive. The CDR3 runs from the conserved cysteine through the conserved F or W. D genes are given only for firm matches. Size tells how often a clone was seen (once, few, many) or the class of an expanded clone, and some rows leave it out.

j_gene,v_gene,d_gene,abundance,CDR3nt,CDR3aa
TRBJ2-2,TRBV2,.,.,TGTGCCAGCACCAGTCGGCAGGCCGCGAACACCGGGGAGCTGTTTTTT,CASTSRQAANTGELFF
TRBJ2-1,TRBV11-3,.,few,TGTGCCAGCAGCTTAGATCTACAGGGCTACAATGAGCAGTTCTTC,CASSLDLQGYNEQFF
TRBJ1-2,TRBV28,TRBD1,.,TGTGCCAGCAGCCTCTTACAGGGGGCGGGTGGCTACACCTTC,CASSLLQGAGGYTF
TRBJ1-2,TRBV6-5,.,once,TGTGCCAGCAGTTACCTGGACAGCTATGGCTACACCTTC,CASSYLDSYGYTF
TRBJ1-3,TRBV9,.,.,TGTGCCAGCAGCGTATCTGGCGGCTCTGGAAACACCATATATTTT,CASSVSGGSGNTIYF
TRBJ2-2,TRBV5-1,TRBD2,.,TGCGCCAGCAGCTCCGGACTAGCGGGAGTGGCCGGGGAGCTGTTTTTT,CASSSGLAGVAGELFF
TRBJ2-7,TRBV29-1,.,.,TGCAGCGTTGAAACCAGGGTGGGAGAGCAGTACTTC,CSVETRVGEQYF
TRBJ2-5,TRBV27,TRBD1,.,TGTGCCAGCAGATACCCAGGGACAGGGACCCAGTACTTC,CASRYPGTGTQYF
TRBJ1-1,TRBV27,.,few,TGTGCCAGCAGGGGCTGGGACACTGAAGCTTTCTTT,CASRGWDTEAFF
TRBJ2-5,TRBV4-3,TRBD2,.,TGCGCCAGCAGCCAAGATGGGACTAGCGGAGCCCAAGAGACCCAGTACTTC,CASSQDGTSGAQETQYF
TRBJ1-5,TRBV27,TRBD1,.,TGTGCCAGCAGTCTAGGGGGCTATGATCAGCCCCAGCATTTT,CASSLGGYDQPQHF
TRBJ2-1,TRBV19,.,.,TGTGCCAGTAGTGCGGGACAGCCAACGGAGCAGTTCTTC,CASSAGQPTEQFF
TRBJ2-3,TRBV27,TRBD2,.,TGTGCCAGCAGTTTAGCCTCCGGGACTAGTACAGATACGCAGTATTTT,CASSLASGTSTDTQYF
TRBJ1-1,TRBV6-5,.,.,TGTGCCAGCAGTTACAGGACACGCATGAACACTGAAGCTTTCTTT,CASSYRTRMNTEAFF
TRBJ2-2,TRBV10-2,TRBD2,.,TGCGCCAGCAAGGGGGGCGCGGGAGGGCCGTCGAACACCGGGGAGCTGTTTTTT,CASKGGAGGPSNTGELFF
TRBJ2-7,TRBV19,.,.,TGTGCCAGTAGTATAGTCTCCTGGGGGCAGGGCTCCTACGAGCAGTACTTC,CASSIVSWGQGSYEQYF
TRBJ1-2,TRBV10-3,TRBD1,once,TGTGCCATCACCCAGGGACAGGGCTCTTCTGGCTACACCTTC,CAITQGQGSSGYTF
TRBJ2-5,TRBV20-1,.,.,TGCAGTGCCGCAGCGGGAGAGACCCAGTACTTC,CSAAAGETQYF
TRBJ2-5,TRBV5-4,TRBD1,.,TGTGCCAGCAGCCGAACCGGGACAGGGGAAGAGACCCAGTACTTC,CASSRTGTGEETQYF
TRBJ1-2,TRBV6-1,TRBD1,.,TGTGCCAGCAGCGGGACAGGGGCTAATGGCTACACCTTC,CASSGTGANGYTF
TRBJ2-1,TRBV7-3,TRBD2,.,TGTGCCAGCAGCCCGGGACTAGACAATGAGCAGTTCTTC,CASSPGLDNEQFF
TRBJ2-3,TRBV7-2,TRBD2,.,TGTGCCAGCAGCTTAGATAATGCGGGGGGGCCTAACACAGATACGCAGTATTTT,CASSLDNAGGPNTDTQYF
TRBJ2-3,TRBV27,.,.,TGTGCCAGCAGGACCATTCGGGCAGGGAAAATAACAGATACGCAGTATTTT,CASRTIRAGKITDTQYF
TRBJ2-7,TRBV11-2,TRBD2,.,TGTGCCAGCAGCTTAGTGGCTAGCGGGGGCTACGAGCAGTACTTC,CASSLVASGGYEQYF
TRBJ1-6,TRBV9,.,.,TGTGCCAGCAGCGTAGCCCGGAATTCACCCCTCCACTTT,CASSVARNSPLHF
TRBJ2-5,TRBV10-1,.,.,TGCGCCAGCAGTGAGTCTAGTGGTCGGGAGACCCAGTACTTC,CASSESSGRETQYF
TRBJ1-1,TRBV11-3,.,.,TGTGCCAGCAGCCTTGGGGGGGTCGCTGAAGCTTTCTTT,CASSLGGVAEAFF
TRBJ2-5,TRBV4-2,TRBD2,.,TGTGCCAGCAGCCAAGGTGTGGGTCGGGGAGGGGCCTCCCTGGAGACCCAGTACTTC,CASSQGVGRGGASLETQYF
TRBJ1-1,TRBV30,.,.,TGTGCCTGGAAGCAGGGTGAAGCTTTCTTT,CAWKQGEAFF
TRBJ2-7,TRBV29-1,.,.,TGCAGCGTTTGCGGGATCCCCGCATACGAGCAGTACTTC,CSVCGIPAYEQYF
TRBJ2-6,TRBV27,TRBD1,.,TGTGCCAGCAGCACCGGGACAGATATTTTAGGAGCTGGGGCCAACGTCCTGACTTTC,CASSTGTDILGAGANVLTF
TRBJ2-5,TRBV29-1,.,.,TGCAGCGTTGAGGGAGCCCCCGCAGGAGAGCAGTACTTC,CSVEGAPAGEQYF
TRBJ2-7,TRBV15,.,few,TGTGCCACCAGCACCGACAGGAGGTACGAGCAGTACTTC,CATSTDRRYEQYF
TRBJ1-4,TRBV13,.,once,TGTGCCAGCAGCTCCTCGAGGGGGAATGAAAAACTGTTTTTT,CASSSSRGNEKLFF
TRBJ2-7,TRBV7-2,TRBD2,.,TGTGCCAGCAGCTGGACTAGCGGCAACTACGAGCAGTACTTC,CASSWTSGNYEQYF
TRBJ1-2,TRBV5-1,TRBD1,.,TGCGCCAGCAGCTTGGTTCGGGCCGGGACAGACTATGGCTACACCTTC,CASSLVRAGTDYGYTF
TRBJ2-1,TRBV6-5,.,few,TGTGCCAGCAGTTACTCAGAGCTATTCTACAATGAGCAGTTCTTC,CASSYSELFYNEQFF
TRBJ1-6,TRBV15,TRBD1,.,TGTGCCACCAGCAGAGACAGGGGGAGGAATTCACCCCTCCACTTT,CATSRDRGRNSPLHF
TRBJ2-5,TRBV5-4,.,few,TGTGCCAGCACCCGGGGAGGACTTACCGAGACCCAGTACTTC,CASTRGGLTETQYF
TRBJ2-7,TRBV2,TRBD1,.,TGTGCCAGCAGTGAGTTGGGGCAGGGGGAAACGTCTAGGGATGGAGAGCAGTACTTC,CASSELGQGETSRDGEQYF
TRBJ2-6,TRBV7-2,TRBD1,few,TGTGCCAGCAGCTTATTACGGGACAGGGAAAATTCTGGGGCCAACGTCCTGACTTTC,CASSLLRDRENSGANVLTF
TRBJ1-2,TRBV7-9,TRBD1,.,TGTGCCAGCAGCTCAAGGACAGGGGAAGGGAATGGCTACACCTTC,CASSSRTGEGNGYTF
TRBJ1-3,TRBV7-2,TRBD1,.,TGTGCCAGCAGCGCCACAGGGGGTCTGTCGGGAAACACCATATATTTT,CASSATGGLSGNTIYF
TRBJ2-1,TRBV12-2,.,.,TGTGCAAGTCGCAAGGGGGGGGCACTAGCGGGAGGGATTAGTGAGCAGTTCTTC,CASRKGGALAGGISEQFF
TRBJ2-3,TRBV12-5,TRBD2,.,TGTGCTAGTGGTTTGGTACGGGGGGGAAACACAGATACGCAGTATTTT,CASGLVRGGNTDTQYF
TRBJ2-1,TRBV7-9,.,.,TGTGCCAGCAGCTCGAGCTCAGGGTTAGACAATGAGCAGTTCTTC,CASSSSSGLDNEQFF
TRBJ1-2,TRBV5-6,TRBD1,few,TGTGCCAGCAGCCCGACAGGGGGAAACTATGGCTACACCTTC,CASSPTGGNYGYTF